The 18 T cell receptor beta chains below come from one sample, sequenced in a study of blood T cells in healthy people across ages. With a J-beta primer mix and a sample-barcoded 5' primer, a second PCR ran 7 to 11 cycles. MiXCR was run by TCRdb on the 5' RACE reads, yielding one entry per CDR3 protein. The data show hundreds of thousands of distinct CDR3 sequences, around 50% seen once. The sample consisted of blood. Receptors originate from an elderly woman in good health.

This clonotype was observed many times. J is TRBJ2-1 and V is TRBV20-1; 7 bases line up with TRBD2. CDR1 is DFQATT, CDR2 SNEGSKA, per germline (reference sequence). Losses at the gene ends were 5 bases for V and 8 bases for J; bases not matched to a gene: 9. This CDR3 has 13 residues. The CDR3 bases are TGCAGTGCTGTAGCGGGCGGTTGGGATGAGCAGTTCTTC. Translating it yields CSAVAGGWDEQFF.

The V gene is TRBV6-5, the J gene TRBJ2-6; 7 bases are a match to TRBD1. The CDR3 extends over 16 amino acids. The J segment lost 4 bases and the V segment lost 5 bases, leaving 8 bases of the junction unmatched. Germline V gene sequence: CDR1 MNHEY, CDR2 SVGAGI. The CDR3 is CASSIRQGGGANVLTF. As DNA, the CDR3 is TGTGCCAGCAGTATACGACAGGGTGGCGGGGCCAACGTCCTGACTTTC.

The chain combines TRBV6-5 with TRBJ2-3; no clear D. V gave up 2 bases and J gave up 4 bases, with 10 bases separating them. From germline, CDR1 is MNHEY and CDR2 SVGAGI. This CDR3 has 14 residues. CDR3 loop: CASSYLYGSDTQYF. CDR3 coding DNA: TGTGCCAGCAGTTACCTCTACGGTTCAGATACGCAGTATTTT.

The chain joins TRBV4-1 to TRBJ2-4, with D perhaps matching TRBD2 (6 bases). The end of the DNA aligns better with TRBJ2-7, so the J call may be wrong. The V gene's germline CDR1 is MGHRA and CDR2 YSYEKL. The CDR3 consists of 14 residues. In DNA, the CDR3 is TGCGCCAGCAGCCCCCTGGGAGGTGGTTACGAGCAGTACTTC. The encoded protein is CASSPLGGGYEQYF.

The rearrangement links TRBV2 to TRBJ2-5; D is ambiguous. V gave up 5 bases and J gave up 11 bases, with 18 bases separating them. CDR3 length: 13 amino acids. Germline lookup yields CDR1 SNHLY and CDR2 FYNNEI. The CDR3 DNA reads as TGTGCCAGCAGTCGGGCAGAATACAATGAGCAGTACTTC. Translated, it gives CASSRAEYNEQYF.

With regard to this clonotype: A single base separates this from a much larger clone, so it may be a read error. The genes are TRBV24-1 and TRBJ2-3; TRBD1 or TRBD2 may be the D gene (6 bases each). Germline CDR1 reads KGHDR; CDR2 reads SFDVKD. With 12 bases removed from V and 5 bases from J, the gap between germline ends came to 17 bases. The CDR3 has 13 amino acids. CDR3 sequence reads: CASFAGGGDTQYF. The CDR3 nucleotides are TGTGCCTCCTTTGCCGGAGGGGGAGATACGCAGTATTTT.

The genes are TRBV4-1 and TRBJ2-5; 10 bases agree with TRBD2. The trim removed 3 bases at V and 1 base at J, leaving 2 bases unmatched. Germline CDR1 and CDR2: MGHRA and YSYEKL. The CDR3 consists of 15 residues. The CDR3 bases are TGCGCCAGCAGCCAGGCTAGCGGGAGCCAAGAGACCCAGTACTTC. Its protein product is CASSQASGSQETQYF.

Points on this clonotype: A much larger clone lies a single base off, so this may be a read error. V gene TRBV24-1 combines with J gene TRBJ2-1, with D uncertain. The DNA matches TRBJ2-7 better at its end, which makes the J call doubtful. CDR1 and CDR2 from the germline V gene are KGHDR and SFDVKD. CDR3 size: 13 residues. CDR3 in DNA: TGTGCCACCAGTGCCTCACGGTACAATGAGCAGTACTTC. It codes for CATSASRYNEQYF.

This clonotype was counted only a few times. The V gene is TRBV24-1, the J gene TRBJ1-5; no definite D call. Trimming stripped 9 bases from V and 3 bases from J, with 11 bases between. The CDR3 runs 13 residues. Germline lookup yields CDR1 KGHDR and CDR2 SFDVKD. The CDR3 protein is CATRADNNQPQHF. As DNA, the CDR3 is TGTGCCACCCGGGCTGACAACAATCAGCCCCAGCATTTT.

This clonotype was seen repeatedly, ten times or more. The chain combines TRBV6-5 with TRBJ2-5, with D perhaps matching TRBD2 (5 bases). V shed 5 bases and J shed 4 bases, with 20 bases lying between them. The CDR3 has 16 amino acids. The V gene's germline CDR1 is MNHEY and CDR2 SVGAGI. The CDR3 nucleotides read TGTGCCAGCAGTCCTTTGAGATTTGTAGCGTCAGAGACCCAGTACTTC. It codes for CASSPLRFVASETQYF.

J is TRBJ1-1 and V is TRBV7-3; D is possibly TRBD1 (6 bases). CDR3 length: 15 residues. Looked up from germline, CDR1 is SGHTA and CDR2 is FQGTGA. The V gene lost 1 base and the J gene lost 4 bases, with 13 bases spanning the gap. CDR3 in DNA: TGTGCCAGCAGCTTAAGGGGGGGGCAGGTCACTGAAGCTTTCTTT. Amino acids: CASSLRGGQVTEAFF.

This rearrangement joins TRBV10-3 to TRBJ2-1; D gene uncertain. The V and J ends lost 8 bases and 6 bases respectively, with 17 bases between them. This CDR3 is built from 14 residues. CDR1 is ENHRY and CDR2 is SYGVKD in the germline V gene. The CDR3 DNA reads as TGTGCCATCGGCCCCGGACGCGAGGTCAATGAGCAGTTCTTC. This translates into CAIGPGREVNEQFF.

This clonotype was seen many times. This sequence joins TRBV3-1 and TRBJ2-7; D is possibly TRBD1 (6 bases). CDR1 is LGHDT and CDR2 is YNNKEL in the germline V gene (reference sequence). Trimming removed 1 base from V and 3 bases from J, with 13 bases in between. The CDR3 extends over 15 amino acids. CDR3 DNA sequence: TGTGCCAGCAGCCAAGCCCCTCAGGGGAACTACGAGCAGTACTTC. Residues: CASSQAPQGNYEQYF.

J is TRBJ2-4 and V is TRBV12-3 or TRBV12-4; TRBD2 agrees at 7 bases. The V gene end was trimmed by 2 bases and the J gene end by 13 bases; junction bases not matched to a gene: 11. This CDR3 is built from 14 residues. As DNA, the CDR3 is TGTGCCAGCAGTTTAACTAGCGTAGTTTCCCAGCAGTACTTC. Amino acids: CASSLTSVVSQQYF.

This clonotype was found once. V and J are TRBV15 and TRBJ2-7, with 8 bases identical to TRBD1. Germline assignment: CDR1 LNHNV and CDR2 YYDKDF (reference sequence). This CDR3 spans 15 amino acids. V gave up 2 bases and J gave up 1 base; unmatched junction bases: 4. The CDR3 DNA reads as TGTGCCACCAGCAGACAACGGACAGGGTCCTACGAGCAGTACTTC. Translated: CATSRQRTGSYEQYF. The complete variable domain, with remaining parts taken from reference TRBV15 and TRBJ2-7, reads DAMVIQNPRYQVTQFGKPVTLSCSQTLNHNVMYWYQQKSSQAPKLLFHYYDKDFNNEADTPDNFQSRRPNTSFCFLDIRSPGLGDTAMYLCATSRQRTGSYEQYFGPGTRLTVT.

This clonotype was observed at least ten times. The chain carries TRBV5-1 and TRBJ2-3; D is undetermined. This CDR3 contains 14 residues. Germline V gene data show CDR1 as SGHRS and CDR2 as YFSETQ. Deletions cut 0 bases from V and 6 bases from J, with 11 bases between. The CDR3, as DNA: TGCGCCAGCAGCTTGGCACAGCCTGGTGATACGCAGTATTTT. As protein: CASSLAQPGDTQYF.

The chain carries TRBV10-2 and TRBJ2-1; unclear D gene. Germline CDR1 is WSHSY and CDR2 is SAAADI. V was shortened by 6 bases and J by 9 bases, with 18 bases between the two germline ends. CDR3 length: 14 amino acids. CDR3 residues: CASRPGSNFGEQFF. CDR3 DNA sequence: TGCGCCAGCAGGCCGGGTTCGAATTTTGGTGAGCAGTTCTTC.

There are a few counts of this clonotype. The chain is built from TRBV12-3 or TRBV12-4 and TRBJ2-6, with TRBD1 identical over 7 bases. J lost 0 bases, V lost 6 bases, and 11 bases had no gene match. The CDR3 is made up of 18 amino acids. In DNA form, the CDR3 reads TGTGCCAGCAGCCTACAACGGGACAGCGTCTCTGGGGCCAACGTCCTGACTTTC. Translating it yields CASSLQRDSVSGANVLTF.